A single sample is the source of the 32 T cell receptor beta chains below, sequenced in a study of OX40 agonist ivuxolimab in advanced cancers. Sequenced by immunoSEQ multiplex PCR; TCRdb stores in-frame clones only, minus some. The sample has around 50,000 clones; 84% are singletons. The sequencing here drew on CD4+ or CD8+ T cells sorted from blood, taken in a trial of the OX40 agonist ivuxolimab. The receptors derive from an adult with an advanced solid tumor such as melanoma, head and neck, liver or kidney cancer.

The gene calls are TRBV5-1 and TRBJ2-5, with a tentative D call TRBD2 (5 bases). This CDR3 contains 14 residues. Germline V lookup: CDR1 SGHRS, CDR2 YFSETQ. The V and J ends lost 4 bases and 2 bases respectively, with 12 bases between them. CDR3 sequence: CASSGGGEQETQYF. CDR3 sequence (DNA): TGCGCCAGCAGCGGAGGAGGTGAGCAAGAGACCCAGTACTTC.

CDR3 bases: TGTGCCAGCAGCTCCCACTGGACTAGCGGGATAACAGATACGCAGTATTTT. Amino acids: CASSSHWTSGITDTQYF. The genes are TRBV7-9 and TRBJ2-3, with 12 bases identical to TRBD2. With 4 bases clipped from V and 3 bases from J, the junction kept 8 bases outside the gene matches. The CDR3 length is 17 residues. Germline V gene data show CDR1 as SEHNR and CDR2 as FQNEAQ (reference sequence). Full variable domain (missing parts from reference TRBV7-9 and TRBJ2-3): DTGVSQNPRHKITKRGQNVTFRCDPISEHNRLYWYRQTLGQGPEFLTYFQNEAQLEKSRLLSDRFSAERPKGSFSTLEIQRTEQGDSAMYLCASSSHWTSGITDTQYFGPGTRLTVL.

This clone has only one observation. The CDR3 nucleotides are TGTGCCAGCAGTGAGCAAGGCGGAGACCCGCGGGATACGCAGTATTTT. It yields the protein CASSEQGGDPRDTQYF. The chain links TRBV6-1 to TRBJ2-3; D gene ambiguous. The V gene lost 3 bases and the J gene lost 6 bases, with 19 bases spanning the gap. The CDR3 consists of 16 residues. CDR1 and CDR2 from the germline V gene are MNHNS and SASEGT.

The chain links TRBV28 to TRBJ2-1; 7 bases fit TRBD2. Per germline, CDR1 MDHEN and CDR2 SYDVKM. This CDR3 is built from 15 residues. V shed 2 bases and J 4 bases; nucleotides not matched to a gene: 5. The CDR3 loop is CASSLMQRGYNEQFF. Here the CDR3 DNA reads TGTGCCAGCAGTTTAATGCAGCGGGGATACAATGAGCAGTTCTTC.

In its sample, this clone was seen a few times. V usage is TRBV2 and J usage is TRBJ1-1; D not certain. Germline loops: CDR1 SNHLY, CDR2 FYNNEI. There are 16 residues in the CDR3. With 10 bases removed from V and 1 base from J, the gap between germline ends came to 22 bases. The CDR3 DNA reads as TGTGCCATCCCCCCGAGGGCGTTACACCCGAACACTGAAGCTTTCTTT. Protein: CAIPPRALHPNTEAFF.

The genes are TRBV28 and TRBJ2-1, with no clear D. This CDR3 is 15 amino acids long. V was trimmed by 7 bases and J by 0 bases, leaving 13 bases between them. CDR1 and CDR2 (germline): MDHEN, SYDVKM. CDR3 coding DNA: TGTGCCAGCAATTCAGGTTTTAGCTCCTACAATGAGCAGTTCTTC. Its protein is CASNSGFSSYNEQFF.

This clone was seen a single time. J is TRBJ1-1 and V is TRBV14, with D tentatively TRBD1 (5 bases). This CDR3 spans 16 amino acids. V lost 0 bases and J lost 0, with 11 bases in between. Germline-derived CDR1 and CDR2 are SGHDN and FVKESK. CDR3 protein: CASSQDIGALNTEAFF. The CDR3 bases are TGTGCCAGCAGCCAAGATATCGGGGCCTTGAACACTGAAGCTTTCTTT.

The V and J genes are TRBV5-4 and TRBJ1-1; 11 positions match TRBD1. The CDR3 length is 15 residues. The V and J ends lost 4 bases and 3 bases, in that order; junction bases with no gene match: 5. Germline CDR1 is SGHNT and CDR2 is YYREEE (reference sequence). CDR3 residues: CASSTRDRGDTEAFF. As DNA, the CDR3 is TGTGCCAGCAGCACCCGGGACAGGGGGGACACTGAAGCTTTCTTT.

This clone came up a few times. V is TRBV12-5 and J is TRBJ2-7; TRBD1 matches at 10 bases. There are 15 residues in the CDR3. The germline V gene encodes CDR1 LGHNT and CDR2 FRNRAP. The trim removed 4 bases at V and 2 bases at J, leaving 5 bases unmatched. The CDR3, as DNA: TGTGCTAGTGGTTCCAGGACAGGGGGTCCCTACGAGCAGTACTTC. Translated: CASGSRTGGPYEQYF.

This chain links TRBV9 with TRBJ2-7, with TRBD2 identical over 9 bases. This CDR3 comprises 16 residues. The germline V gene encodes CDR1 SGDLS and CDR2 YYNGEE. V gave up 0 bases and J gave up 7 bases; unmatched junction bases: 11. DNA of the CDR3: TGTGCCAGCAGCGTAGGGTCTAGCGGGGCCATGGGGGAGCAGTACTTC. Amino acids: CASSVGSSGAMGEQYF.

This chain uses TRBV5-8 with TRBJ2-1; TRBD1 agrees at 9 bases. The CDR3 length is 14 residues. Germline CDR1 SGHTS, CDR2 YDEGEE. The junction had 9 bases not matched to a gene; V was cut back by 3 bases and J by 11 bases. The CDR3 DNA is TGTGCCAGCAGCTCCTCCGGGACAGGGATACAGCAGTTCTTC. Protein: CASSSSGTGIQQFF.

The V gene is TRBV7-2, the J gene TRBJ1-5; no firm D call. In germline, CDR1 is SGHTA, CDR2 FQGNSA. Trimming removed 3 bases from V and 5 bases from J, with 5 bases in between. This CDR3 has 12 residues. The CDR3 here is CASSFYDQPQHF. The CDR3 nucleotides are TGTGCCAGCAGCTTTTATGATCAGCCCCAGCATTTT.

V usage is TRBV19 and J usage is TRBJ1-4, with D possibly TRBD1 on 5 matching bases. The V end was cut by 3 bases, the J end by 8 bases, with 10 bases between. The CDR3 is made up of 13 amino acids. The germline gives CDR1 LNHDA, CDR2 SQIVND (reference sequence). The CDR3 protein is CASSMAGREKLFF. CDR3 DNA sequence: TGTGCCAGTAGTATGGCAGGGCGAGAAAAACTGTTTTTT.

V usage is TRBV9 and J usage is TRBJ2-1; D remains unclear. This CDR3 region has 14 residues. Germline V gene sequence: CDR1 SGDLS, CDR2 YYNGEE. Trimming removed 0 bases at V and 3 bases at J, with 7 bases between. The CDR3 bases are TGTGCCAGCAGCGTAGTCGGTAGCTACAATGAGCAGTTCTTC. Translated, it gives CASSVVGSYNEQFF.

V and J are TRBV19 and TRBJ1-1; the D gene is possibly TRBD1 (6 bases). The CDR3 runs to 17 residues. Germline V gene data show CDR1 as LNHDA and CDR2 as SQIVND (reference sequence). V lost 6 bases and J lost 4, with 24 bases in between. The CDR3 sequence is CASRYFPRGGGSTEAFF. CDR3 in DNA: TGTGCCAGTAGATACTTCCCTAGGGGGGGCGGAAGCACTGAAGCTTTCTTT.

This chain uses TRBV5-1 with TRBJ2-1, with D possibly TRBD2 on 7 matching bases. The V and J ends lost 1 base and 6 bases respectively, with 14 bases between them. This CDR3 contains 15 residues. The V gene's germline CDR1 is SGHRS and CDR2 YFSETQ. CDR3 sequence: CASSLLAGATNEQFF. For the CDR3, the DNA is TGCGCCAGCAGCTTGCTCGCGGGGGCCACCAATGAGCAGTTCTTC.

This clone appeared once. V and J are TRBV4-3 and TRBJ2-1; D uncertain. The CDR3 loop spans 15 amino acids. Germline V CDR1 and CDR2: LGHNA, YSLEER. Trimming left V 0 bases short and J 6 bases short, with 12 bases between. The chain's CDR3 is CASSQDYGNPNEQFF. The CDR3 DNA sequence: TGCGCCAGCAGCCAAGATTATGGAAATCCCAATGAGCAGTTCTTC.

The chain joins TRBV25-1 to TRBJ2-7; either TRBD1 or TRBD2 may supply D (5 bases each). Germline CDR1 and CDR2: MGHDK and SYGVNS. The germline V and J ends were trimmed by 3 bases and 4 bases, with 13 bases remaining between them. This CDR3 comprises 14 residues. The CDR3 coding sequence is TGTGCCAGCAGTGATTCCGGGACCCGTTACGAGCAGTACTTC. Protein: CASSDSGTRYEQYF.

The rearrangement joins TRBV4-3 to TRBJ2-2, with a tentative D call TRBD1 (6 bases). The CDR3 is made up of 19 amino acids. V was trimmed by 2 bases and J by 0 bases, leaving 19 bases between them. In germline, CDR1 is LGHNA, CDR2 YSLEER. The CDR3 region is CASSQLISTGQPNTGELFF. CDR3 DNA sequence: TGCGCCAGCAGCCAACTTATATCAACGGGACAACCGAACACCGGGGAGCTGTTTTTT.

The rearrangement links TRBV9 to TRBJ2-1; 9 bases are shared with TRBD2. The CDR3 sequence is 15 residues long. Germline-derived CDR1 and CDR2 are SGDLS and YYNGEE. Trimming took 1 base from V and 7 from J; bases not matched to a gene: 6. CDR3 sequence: CASSVTASGTNEQFF. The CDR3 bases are TGTGCCAGCAGCGTAACGGCTAGCGGGACGAATGAGCAGTTCTTC.

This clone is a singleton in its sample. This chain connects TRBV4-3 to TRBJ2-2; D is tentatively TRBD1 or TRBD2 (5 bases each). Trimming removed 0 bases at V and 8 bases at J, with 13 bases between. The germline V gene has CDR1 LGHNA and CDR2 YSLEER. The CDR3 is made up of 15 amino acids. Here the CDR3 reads CASSQEWGLLGELFF. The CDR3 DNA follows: TGCGCCAGCAGCCAAGAGTGGGGGTTGCTGGGGGAGCTGTTTTTT.

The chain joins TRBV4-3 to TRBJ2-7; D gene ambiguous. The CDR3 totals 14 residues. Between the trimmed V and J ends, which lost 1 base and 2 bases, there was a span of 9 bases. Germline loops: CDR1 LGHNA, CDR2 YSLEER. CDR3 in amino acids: CASSQGNGPYEQYF. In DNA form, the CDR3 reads TGCGCCAGCAGCCAAGGCAACGGGCCCTACGAGCAGTACTTC.

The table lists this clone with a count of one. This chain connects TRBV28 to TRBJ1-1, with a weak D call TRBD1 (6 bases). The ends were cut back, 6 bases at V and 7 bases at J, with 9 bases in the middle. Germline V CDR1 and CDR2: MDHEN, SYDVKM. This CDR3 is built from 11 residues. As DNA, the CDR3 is TGTGCCAGCAGCATAGGGGGTGAAGCTTTCTTT. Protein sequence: CASSIGGEAFF.

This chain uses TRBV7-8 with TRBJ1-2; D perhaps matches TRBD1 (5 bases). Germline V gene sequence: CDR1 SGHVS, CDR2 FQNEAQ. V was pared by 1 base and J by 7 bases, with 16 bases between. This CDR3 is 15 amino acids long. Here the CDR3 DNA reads TGTGCCAGCAGCTTAGAGGCGGCGGGTGGGGGTGGCTACACCTTC. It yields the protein CASSLEAAGGGGYTF.

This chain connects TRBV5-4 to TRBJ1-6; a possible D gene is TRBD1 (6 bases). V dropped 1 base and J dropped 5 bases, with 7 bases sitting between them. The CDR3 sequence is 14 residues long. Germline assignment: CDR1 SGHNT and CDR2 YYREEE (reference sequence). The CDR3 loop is CASSLQGNNSPLHF. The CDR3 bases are TGTGCCAGCAGCTTGCAGGGGAATAATTCACCCCTCCACTTT.

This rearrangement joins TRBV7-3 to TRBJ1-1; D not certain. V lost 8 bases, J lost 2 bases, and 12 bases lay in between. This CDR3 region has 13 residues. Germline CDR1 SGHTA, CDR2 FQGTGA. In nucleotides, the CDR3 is TGTGCCAGCCTTCCGGGCCCTAACACTGAAGCTTTCTTT. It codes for CASLPGPNTEAFF.

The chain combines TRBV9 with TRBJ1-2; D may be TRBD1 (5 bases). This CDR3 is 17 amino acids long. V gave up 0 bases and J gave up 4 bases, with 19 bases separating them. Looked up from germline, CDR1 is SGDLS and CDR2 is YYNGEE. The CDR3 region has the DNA TGTGCCAGCAGCGTAGGGCAGGCTGGGGAGGGGATCTATGGCTACACCTTC. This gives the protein CASSVGQAGEGIYGYTF.

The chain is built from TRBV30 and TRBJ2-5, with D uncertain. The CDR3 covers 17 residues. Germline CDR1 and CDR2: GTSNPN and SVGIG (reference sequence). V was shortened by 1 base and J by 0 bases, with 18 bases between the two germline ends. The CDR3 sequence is CAWSAPNNRGNQETQYF. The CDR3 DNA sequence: TGTGCCTGGAGTGCCCCGAACAATAGAGGCAACCAAGAGACCCAGTACTTC.

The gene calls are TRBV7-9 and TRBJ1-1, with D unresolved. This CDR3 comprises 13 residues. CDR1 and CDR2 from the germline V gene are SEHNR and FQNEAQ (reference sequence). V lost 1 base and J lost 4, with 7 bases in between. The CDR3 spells CASSLGSLTEAFF. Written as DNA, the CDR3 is TGTGCCAGCAGCTTAGGAAGCCTCACTGAAGCTTTCTTT. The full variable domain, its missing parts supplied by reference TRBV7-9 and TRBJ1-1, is DTGVSQNPRHKITKRGQNVTFRCDPISEHNRLYWYRQTLGQGPEFLTYFQNEAQLEKSRLLSDRFSAERPKGSFSTLEIQRTEQGDSAMYLCASSLGSLTEAFFGQGTRLTVV.

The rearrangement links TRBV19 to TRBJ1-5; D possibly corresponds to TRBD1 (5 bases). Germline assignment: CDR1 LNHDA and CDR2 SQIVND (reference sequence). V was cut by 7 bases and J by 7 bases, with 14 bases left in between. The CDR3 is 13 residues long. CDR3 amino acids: CASTGRDRQPQHF. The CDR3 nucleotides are TGTGCCAGTACCGGCAGGGACCGCCAGCCCCAGCATTTT.

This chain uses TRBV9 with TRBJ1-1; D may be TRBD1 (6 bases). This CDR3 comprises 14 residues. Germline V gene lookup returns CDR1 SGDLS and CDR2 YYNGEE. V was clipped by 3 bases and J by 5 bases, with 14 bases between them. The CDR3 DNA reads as TGTGCCAGCAGCGGAGAGGGGGGTTGGACTGAAGCTTTCTTT. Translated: CASSGEGGWTEAFF.

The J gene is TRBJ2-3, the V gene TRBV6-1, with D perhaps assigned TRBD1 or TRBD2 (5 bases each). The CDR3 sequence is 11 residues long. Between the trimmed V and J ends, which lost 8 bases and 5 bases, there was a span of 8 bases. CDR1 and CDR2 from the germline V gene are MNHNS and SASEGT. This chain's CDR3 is CASRGKDTQYF. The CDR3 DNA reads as TGTGCCAGCCGGGGCAAAGATACGCAGTATTTT.